The next 19 T cell receptor beta chains were all read from a single sample in a study of graft-versus-host responses after intestinal transplantation (dated by TCRdb to about 2021). Library creation used the immunoSEQ multiplex PCR assay. Entries here come from immuneACCESS through TCRdb and include only in-frame sequences with V and J called. Some clones fail to appear in such tables; in the studies checked, an unresolved V gene covers under half of the shortfall, and the cause of the remainder is unknown. This sample is represented by around 13,000 clones; approximately 40% of them were singletons. The ten largest clones take up 0.85% to 1.2% of the sample. The sample's time point label is to be understood as: cells obtained before transplantation from donor or recipient. The sequenced sample was alloreactive CD4+ T cells from a mixed lymphocyte reaction culture, obtained before intestinal transplant. The cell subset or site label here, explained by the study, means: CFSE-low proliferating T cells sorted from roughly six-day pre-transplant mixed lymphocyte reaction (GvH or HvG direction). These receptors came from a human patient who received an intestinal transplant.

The chain joins TRBV6-6 to TRBJ2-7; D remains unclear. Germline CDR1 and CDR2: MNHNY and SVGAGI (reference sequence). V lost 3 bases, J lost 3 bases, and 9 bases lay in between. This CDR3 comprises 13 residues. The CDR3 reads CASSYFVLYEQYF. The CDR3 DNA follows: TGTGCCAGCAGTTATTTCGTCCTCTACGAGCAGTACTTC.

This clone was seen a few times. The chain uses TRBV11-3 and TRBJ1-2, with D hard to call. The CDR3 length is 15 residues. V lost 4 bases and J 3 bases, leaving 15 bases between the germline ends. From germline, CDR1 is SGHNT and CDR2 YENEEA. The chain's CDR3 is CASSSPNQVDYGYTF. CDR3 bases: TGTGCCAGCAGCTCCCCTAACCAGGTGGACTATGGCTACACCTTC.

This clone was observed a few times. The rearrangement links TRBV29-1 to TRBJ2-7, with a weak D call TRBD1 (5 bases). This CDR3 is built from 11 residues. Germline V gene data show CDR1 as SQVTM and CDR2 as ANQGSEA. Trimming took off 5 bases at V and 4 bases at J, with 9 bases between the two ends. CDR3 coding DNA: TGCAGCGTTCACCAGGGTTACGAGCAGTACTTC. Translating gives CSVHQGYEQYF.

The chain carries TRBV5-1 and TRBJ2-5; D is unresolved. Germline values: CDR1 SGHRS, CDR2 YFSETQ. CDR3 length equals 11 residues. Trimming removed 6 bases from V and 0 bases from J, with 3 bases in between. CDR3 amino acids: CASTDQETQYF. CDR3 in DNA: TGCGCCAGCACCGACCAAGAGACCCAGTACTTC.

The rearrangement links TRBV18 to TRBJ1-6; 9 bases align to TRBD1. CDR3 length: 15 residues. CDR1 is KGHSH and CDR2 is LQKENI in the germline V gene. The V gene end was trimmed by 3 bases and the J gene end by 10 bases; junction bases not matched to a gene: 7. The CDR3 DNA sequence: TGTGCCAGCTCACCCGGGGGACAGGGAGGATCACCCCTCCACTTT. Translated: CASSPGGQGGSPLHF.

This clone was seen a few times. The genes are TRBV6-5 and TRBJ1-1; 7 bases map to TRBD1. With V trimmed by 6 bases and J by 10 bases, 17 bases remained unmatched. The CDR3 has 15 residues. From germline, CDR1 is MNHEY and CDR2 SVGAGI. CDR3 nucleotide sequence: TGTGCCAGCAGACCCATAGGACAGGCTTCGGTGGGAGCTTTCTTT. The encoded protein is CASRPIGQASVGAFF.

The J gene is TRBJ1-1, the V gene TRBV4-3; 12 bases are a match to TRBD1. The CDR3 is 18 residues long. Losses at the gene ends were 1 base for V and 6 bases for J; bases not matched to a gene: 12. CDR1 and CDR2 from the germline V gene are LGHNA and YSLEER. The CDR3 DNA sequence: TGCGCCAGCAGCCAAGGGCCGGGACAGGGGGCGAGGGGGCCTGAAGCTTTCTTT. It encodes CASSQGPGQGARGPEAFF.

The chain joins TRBV5-1 to TRBJ2-7, with 10 bases matching TRBD1. There are 14 residues in the CDR3. Looked up from germline, CDR1 is SGHRS and CDR2 is YFSETQ. V lost 0 bases, J lost 3 bases, and 0 bases stayed unmatched. The CDR3 coding sequence is TGCGCCAGCAGCTTGGGGACAGGGGGCTACGAGCAGTACTTC. It encodes CASSLGTGGYEQYF.

This clone was counted only a few times. This sequence joins TRBV7-2 and TRBJ2-1; 13 nucleotides line up with TRBD2. The V gene's germline CDR1 is SGHTA and CDR2 FQGNSA. The CDR3 is 17 residues long. The ends lost 3 bases at V and 7 bases at J; junction bases unmatched: 9. The CDR3 loop reads CASSFVRLAGGPNEQFF. In DNA, the CDR3 is TGTGCCAGCAGCTTCGTGAGACTAGCGGGGGGCCCAAATGAGCAGTTCTTC.

This clone occurred a few times. The chain recombines TRBV7-2 with TRBJ1-6, with 9 nucleotides matching TRBD1. CDR3 length equals 17 residues. V dropped 6 bases and J dropped 4; count of bases not matched to a gene: 10. Germline CDR1 and CDR2: SGHTA and FQGNSA. The CDR3 DNA reads TGTGCCAGCAGTTTTTCCTTGGACAGGGGTTATAATTCACCCCTCCACTTT. Its translation: CASSFSLDRGYNSPLHF.

The chain is built from TRBV4-3 and TRBJ1-4, with TRBD1 identical over 9 bases. This CDR3 is 17 amino acids long. Germline CDR1 and CDR2: LGHNA and YSLEER. The ends lost 6 bases at V and 5 bases at J; junction bases unmatched: 13. CDR3 loop: CASRRVGTGTRNEKLFF. The CDR3 DNA sequence: TGCGCCAGCAGGCGGGTTGGGACAGGGACCCGAAATGAAAAACTGTTTTTT.

The V call is TRBV7-9, the J call TRBJ2-1; 7 bases are shared with TRBD1. Trimming removed 5 bases from V and 6 bases from J; junction bases left unmatched: 7. CDR3 size: 14 residues. In germline, CDR1 is SEHNR, CDR2 FQNEAQ (reference sequence). Here the CDR3 reads CASSLVGQSNEQFF. CDR3 DNA sequence: TGTGCCAGCAGCCTGGTGGGACAGTCCAATGAGCAGTTCTTC.

This clone was seen more than once but under ten times. CDR3 sequence: CASSYSGGISYEQYF. Written as DNA, the CDR3 is TGTGCCAGCAGTTACTCGGGGGGGATCTCCTACGAGCAGTACTTC. V is TRBV6-5 and J is TRBJ2-7, with TRBD2 identical over 7 bases. This CDR3 comprises 15 residues. J was trimmed by 0 bases and V by 0 bases; bases with no gene match: 2. CDR1 is MNHEY and CDR2 is SVGAGI in the germline V gene.

The rearrangement uses TRBV12-1 and TRBJ1-1; no DNA check was done on the table's D call, TRBD1. TRBV12-1 constitutes a pseudogene. The CDR3 sequence is 12 residues long. The CDR3 here is CASSFGAAEAFF. For the CDR3, the DNA is TGTGCCAGCAGCTTTGGGGCAGCTGAAGCTTTCTTT.

By its share, this clone is medium-sized (0.01 to 0.1%). The chain carries TRBV10-1 and TRBJ2-7, with 7 bases that match TRBD2. Germline CDR1 reads WNHNN; CDR2 reads SYGVQD (reference sequence). Trimming at V came to 10 bases and at J to 7 bases, leaving 19 bases not matched to a gene. The length of the CDR3 is 15 residues. The CDR3 region is CAMSLKGLDREEQYF. CDR3 coding DNA: TGCGCCATGAGCTTGAAAGGACTAGATCGCGAAGAGCAGTACTTC.

The genes are TRBV19 and TRBJ2-6; D not resolved. V lost 3 bases to trimming and J lost 1 base, with 4 bases between them. CDR1 LNHDA and CDR2 SQIVND come from the germline V gene (reference sequence). CDR3 length equals 14 residues. The CDR3 here is CASSIVSGANVLTF. The CDR3 DNA follows: TGTGCCAGTAGTATTGTATCTGGGGCCAACGTCCTGACTTTC.

The rearrangement joins TRBV19 to TRBJ1-2; tentative D call: TRBD1 (6 bases). Germline V CDR1 and CDR2: LNHDA, SQIVND (reference sequence). The CDR3 consists of 17 residues. Trimming took off 5 bases at V and 0 bases at J, with 19 bases between the two ends. In DNA form, the CDR3 reads TGTGCCAGTAGTCCGCTGGGGGGGCAGCGAGCTAACTATGGCTACACCTTC. This sequence encodes CASSPLGGQRANYGYTF.

On this clone: Compared with germline, one end of the junction differs, possibly owing to a read error. The chain links TRBV14 to TRBJ2-7; a weak D match, TRBD2 (6 bases). The CDR3 length is 13 residues. Germline assignment: CDR1 SGHDN and CDR2 FVKESK. In nucleotides, the CDR3 is TGTGCCAGCAGCCGGATCCGCGGGGCGAACACCGACTTC. Its protein is CASSRIRGANTDF.

V gene TRBV19 combines with J gene TRBJ1-2; tentatively, D is TRBD1 (5 bases). The CDR3 has 14 residues. Per the germline V gene, CDR1 is LNHDA and CDR2 is SQIVND (reference sequence). V was cut by 4 bases and J by 7 bases, with 16 bases left in between. CDR3 nucleotides: TGTGCCAGTAGTACCACCTCGGGGGTAGGTGGCTACACCTTC. Protein product: CASSTTSGVGGYTF.